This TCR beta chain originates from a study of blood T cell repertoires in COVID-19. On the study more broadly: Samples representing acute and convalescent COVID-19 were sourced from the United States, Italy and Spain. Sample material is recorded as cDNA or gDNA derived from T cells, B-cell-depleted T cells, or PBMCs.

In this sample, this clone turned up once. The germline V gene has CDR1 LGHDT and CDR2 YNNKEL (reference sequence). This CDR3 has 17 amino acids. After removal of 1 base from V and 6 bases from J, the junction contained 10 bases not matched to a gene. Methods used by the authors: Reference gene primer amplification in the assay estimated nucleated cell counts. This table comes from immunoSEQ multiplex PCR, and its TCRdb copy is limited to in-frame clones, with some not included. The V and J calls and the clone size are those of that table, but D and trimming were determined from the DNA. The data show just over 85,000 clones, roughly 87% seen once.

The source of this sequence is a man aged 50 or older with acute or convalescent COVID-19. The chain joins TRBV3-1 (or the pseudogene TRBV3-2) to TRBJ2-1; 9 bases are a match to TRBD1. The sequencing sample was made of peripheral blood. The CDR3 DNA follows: TGTGCCAGCAGCCAAGGGGACAGGGCGTTAGTCAGCAATGAGCAGTTCTTC. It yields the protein CASSQGDRALVSNEQFF.